In this sample, the clone carrying this TCR beta chain turned up many times. Its cognate antigen is unknown. The library protocol tagged individual cDNA molecules with unique molecular identifiers. Via MiXCR, TCRdb re-called the 5' RACE reads, giving one row per CDR3 protein. The sample consists of around 21,000 distinct CDR3 sequences, under 5% of them appearing once. Trimming stripped 3 bases from V and 2 bases from J, with 7 bases between. CDR3 length: 13 residues. The sample originates from a study of early T cells in non-severe SARS-CoV-2 infection. Study at large: With bulk RNA from unsorted whole blood as input, sequencing yielded unpaired chains. Study-wide findings and caveats: There was a bias toward anti-spike CD8 responses in VDJdb matching, which missed private and CD4 specificities.

The V gene is TRBV12-3 or TRBV12-4, the J gene TRBJ2-5, with D perhaps TRBD1 (5 bases). This sequence originates from an adult who was a healthcare worker with PCR-confirmed SARS-CoV-2 infection or an uninfected control (not recorded which). Sample: whole blood. In DNA form, the CDR3 reads TGTGCCAGCAGTTTCGACAGACAAGAGACCCAGTACTTC. It yields the protein CASSFDRQETQYF.